This T cell receptor beta chain was found in a study of T-cell memory formation after mild COVID-19. The wider study: In these data, TCR clusters were largely donor specific.

One entry per CDR3 protein results from TCRdb running MiXCR on the 5' RACE reads. Here the sample spans about 540,000 distinct CDR3 sequences, around 21% being singletons. Germline V gene lookup returns CDR1 SGHTA and CDR2 FQGTGA. The CDR3 totals 18 residues. With 2 bases clipped from V and 1 base from J, the junction kept 11 bases outside the gene matches. The table lists this clonotype with a few counts. This chain connects TRBV7-3 to TRBJ2-3; TRBD2 matches 8 bases. The specimen sequenced was PBMCs or a T cell subset sorted from them (not recorded which). The TCR originated in an adult woman who had mild COVID-19 (a few samples of this study predate the infection). Cell type and time point are not known. The CDR3 loop is CASSLEELGAGGTDTQYF. The CDR3, as DNA: TGTGCCAGCAGCTTAGAAGAGTTAGGAGCGGGGGGCACAGATACGCAGTATTTT.